This T cell receptor beta chain was observed in a study of blood T cell repertoires in COVID-19. Whole-study context: The United States, Italy and Spain provided the acute and convalescent COVID-19 samples. The cDNA or gDNA used as material had been derived from T cells, B-cell-depleted T cells, or PBMCs.

A Seattle source enrolled patients during active infection and followed them longitudinally. Authors' analysis steps: Scientists estimated how many nucleated cells there were by amplifying reference gene primers. Data came from immunoSEQ multiplex PCR; TCRdb stores just in-frame clones and leaves some out. V and J calls and clone size follow that table, whereas D and trimming were derived from the DNA. Of approximately 300,000 clones in the sample, around 90% were seen once. The sample holds a few counts of this clone. With 7 bases removed from V and 8 bases from J, the gap between germline ends came to 14 bases. The V gene's germline CDR1 is MNHEY and CDR2 SVGAGI. This CDR3 is 13 amino acids long.

The specimen sequenced was peripheral blood. The TCR was taken from a woman in her thirties or forties with COVID-19, enrolled during active disease. The gene calls are TRBV6-5 and TRBJ2-2; D not resolved. The DNA of the CDR3 is TGTGCCAGCACCCTGCGAGTTGCGGGGGAGCTGTTTTTT. Translating it yields CASTLRVAGELFF.